This TCR beta chain is drawn from a study of cytomegalovirus exposure and HLA in healthy donors. For the study at large: The roughly 120 validation repertoires matched the 666 first-cohort repertoires in platform, a later analysis reported. The study's findings and limits: Accounts indicate the classifier identified cytomegalovirus status with strong specificity and sensitivity. The tendency of first-cohort TCR clusters to co-occur in the 100 to 150 validation repertoires was identified by a subsequent analysis. The study found most TCR sequences rare, yet found some public TCRs in many donors.

TCRdb keeps only in-frame clones here, not all; method: immunoSEQ multiplex PCR. This table has over 110,000 clones, around 87% appearing once. There are 13 residues in the CDR3. The V segment lost 5 bases and the J segment 14 bases; nucleotides outside the gene matches: 13. CDR1 is SGHAT, CDR2 FQNNGV, per germline. This clone was counted a few times. The antigen remains unidentified. This clonotype originated in a man in his late teens or twenties in good health and CMV-seropositive. This rearrangement joins TRBV11-2 to TRBJ2-3, with 7 positions matching TRBD2. Sequenced sample: PBMCs. In nucleotides, the CDR3 is TGTGCCAGCAGCGAGCGGGGTTTTGATTGGCTGTATTTT. This sequence encodes CASSERGFDWLYF.